The 27 T cell receptor beta chains below were found in one sample sequenced in a study of cytomegalovirus exposure and HLA in healthy donors. 60 Vbeta and 13 Jbeta primers were used in PCR. Using immunoSEQ multiplex PCR, the repertoire was profiled, and TCRdb retains in-frame clones only, with some absent. The table includes roughly 150,000 clones, approximately 79% detected once. The sample comprised PBMCs. These receptors all come from a woman younger than 45 in good health and CMV-seronegative.

The chain recombines TRBV13 with TRBJ2-2; D is ambiguous. V lost 5 bases and J lost 2, with 6 bases in between. Germline assignment: CDR1 PRHDT and CDR2 FYEKMQ (reference sequence). The CDR3 is 13 amino acids. As DNA, the CDR3 is TGTGCCAGCAGCCTTAAAAACACCGGGGAGCTGTTTTTT. As protein: CASSLKNTGELFF. Full variable domain (missing parts from reference TRBV13 and TRBJ2-2): AAGVIQSPRHLIKEKRETATLKCYPIPRHDTVYWYQQGPGQDPQFLISFYEKMQSDKGSIPDRFSAQQFSDYHSELNMSSLELGDSALYFCASSLKNTGELFFGEGSRLTVL.

This clone has a handful of counts. The chain carries TRBV4-1 and TRBJ1-6; 8 bases line up with TRBD1. Germline-derived CDR1 and CDR2 are MGHRA and YSYEKL. This CDR3 has 17 residues. Trimming cost V 4 bases and J 9 bases; bases outside gene matches: 14. CDR3 nucleotides: TGCGCCAGCAGCCTTAAAGGGGGACGGGACAGGAGTTCACCCCTCCACTTT. Protein product: CASSLKGGRDRSSPLHF.

The chain couples TRBV1 to TRBJ2-1; whether TRBD2, the table's D call, matches the DNA was not checked. TRBV1 is an annotated pseudogene. The CDR3 extends over 16 amino acids. The CDR3 DNA follows: TGCACCAGCAGTCTTCGGCTAGCGGGGGATAACAATGAGCAGTTCTTC. Amino acids: CTSSLRLAGDNNEQFF.

The J gene is TRBJ1-2, the V gene TRBV27; TRBD1 agrees at 10 bases. The CDR3 contains 15 residues. Germline CDR1 and CDR2: MNHEY and SMNVEV (reference sequence). V shed 2 bases and J 5 bases; nucleotides not matched to a gene: 5. The CDR3 DNA reads TGTGCCAGCAGTTTAACGGGACAGGGGAATTATGGCTACACCTTC. It yields the protein CASSLTGQGNYGYTF.

The V gene is TRBV10-3, the J gene TRBJ1-1; 11 bases are shared with TRBD1. This CDR3 comprises 14 residues. Germline assignment: CDR1 ENHRY and CDR2 SYGVKD. With V trimmed by 4 bases and J by 4 bases, 2 bases remained unmatched. The CDR3 is CAISGTGGRTEAFF. In DNA form, the CDR3 reads TGTGCCATCAGTGGGACAGGGGGCCGCACTGAAGCTTTCTTT.

V usage is TRBV29-1 and J usage is TRBJ2-7, with TRBD1 as a possible D gene (6 bases). The CDR3 contains 14 residues. V gave up 5 bases and J gave up 0 bases, with 14 bases separating them. Germline CDR1 is SQVTM and CDR2 is ANQGSEA. The CDR3 sequence is CSVQGRGGSYEQYF. DNA for the CDR3: TGCAGCGTTCAGGGACGAGGGGGCTCCTACGAGCAGTACTTC.

This clone was counted only a few times. The J gene is TRBJ2-2, the V gene TRBV5-4; 12 bases align to TRBD1. V lost 4 bases and J lost 6; bases outside the gene matches: 7. This CDR3 spans 16 amino acids. Germline CDR1 and CDR2: SGHNT and YYREEE (reference sequence). The chain's CDR3 is CASSLPGQGAPGELFF. As DNA, the CDR3 is TGTGCCAGCAGCCTCCCGGGACAGGGGGCCCCCGGGGAGCTGTTTTTT. Using reference TRBV5-4 and TRBJ2-2 for the parts outside the CDR3, the full variable domain is ETGVTQSPTHLIKTRGQQVTLRCSSQSGHNTVSWYQQALGQGPQFIFQYYREEENGRGNFPPRFSGLQFPNYSSELNVNALELDDSALYLCASSLPGQGAPGELFFGEGSRLTVL.

The rearrangement joins TRBV11-1 to TRBJ2-1, with 7 bases fitting TRBD1. Trimming removed 1 base from V and 6 bases from J; junction bases left unmatched: 6. Germline V gives CDR1 SGHAT, CDR2 FQDESV (reference sequence). CDR3 length: 15 amino acids. The CDR3 DNA sequence: TGTGCCAGCAGCTTAGACGACAGGGTGCGCAATGAGCAGTTCTTC. Amino acid sequence: CASSLDDRVRNEQFF.

CDR3 sequence (DNA): TGTGCCAGCAGTGAAGAAAAGGGGGCGAACTATGGCTACACCTTC. Translated: CASSEEKGANYGYTF. This chain links TRBV6-1 with TRBJ1-2, with 7 bases matching TRBD1. Germline CDR1 is MNHNS and CDR2 is SASEGT. This CDR3 region has 15 residues. The junction had 4 bases not matched to a gene; V was cut back by 1 base and J by 2 bases.

This chain joins TRBV5-1 and TRBJ1-1, with 8 bases fitting TRBD1. V shed 3 bases, J shed 1 base, and the junction held 2 bases outside the gene matches. Per the germline V gene, CDR1 is SGHRS and CDR2 is YFSETQ. The CDR3 consists of 14 residues. The CDR3 reads CASSSGTGNTEAFF. The CDR3 coding sequence is TGCGCCAGCAGCTCCGGGACAGGGAACACTGAAGCTTTCTTT.

This clone was seen more than once but under ten times. This chain uses TRBV27 with TRBJ1-1; a weak D match, TRBD1 (6 bases). Trimming removed 5 bases at V and 7 bases at J, with 20 bases between. This CDR3 region has 15 residues. CDR1 and CDR2 from the germline V gene are MNHEY and SMNVEV (reference sequence). The CDR3 sequence: CASSLWGTTGGEAFF. Written as DNA, the CDR3 is TGTGCCAGCAGTCTGTGGGGGACAACTGGGGGTGAAGCTTTCTTT.

Regarding this clone: The sample holds other DNA sequences that translate to the same CDR3. The genes are TRBV7-3 and TRBJ2-1; 13 bases fit TRBD2. V lost 5 bases to trimming and J lost 7 bases; unmatched junction nucleotides: 8. CDR3 size: 16 residues. In germline, CDR1 is SGHTA, CDR2 FQGTGA. The CDR3 sequence is CASSPQGLAGSNEQFF. In DNA, the CDR3 is TGTGCCAGCAGCCCCCAGGGACTAGCGGGGTCAAATGAGCAGTTCTTC. Full variable domain (outside the CDR3, taken from reference TRBV7-3 and TRBJ2-1): GAGVSQTPSNKVTEKGKYVELRCDPISGHTALYWYRQSLGQGPEFLIYFQGTGAADDSGLPNDRFFAVRPEGSVSTLKIQRTERGDSAVYLCASSPQGLAGSNEQFFGPGTRLTVL.

The chain carries TRBV15 and TRBJ2-6; 12 bases map to TRBD1. CDR3 length: 24 residues. Germline V gives CDR1 LNHNV, CDR2 YYDKDF (reference sequence). The J segment lost 0 bases and the V segment lost 0 bases, leaving 18 bases of the junction unmatched. CDR3 protein: CATSRDGPEGQGAGVYSGANVLTF. The CDR3 DNA sequence: TGTGCCACCAGCAGAGACGGCCCTGAGGGACAGGGGGCGGGAGTTTACTCTGGGGCCAACGTCCTGACTTTC.

The V call is TRBV9, the J call TRBJ2-5; the D is unclear. The V end lost 0 bases, the J end lost 2 bases, and 11 bases lay between the germline ends. The CDR3 runs 15 residues. Germline assignment: CDR1 SGDLS and CDR2 YYNGEE. DNA of the CDR3: TGTGCCAGCAGCGTAGAATGGGCAGCTCAAGAGACCCAGTACTTC. Its protein product is CASSVEWAAQETQYF.

The V gene is TRBV30, the J gene TRBJ1-1; tentatively, D is TRBD1 (5 bases). The CDR3 covers 11 residues. The V gene lost 4 bases and the J gene lost 11 bases, with 14 bases spanning the gap. CDR1 is GTSNPN, CDR2 SVGIG, per germline (reference sequence). In DNA form, the CDR3 reads TGTGCCTGGACCCAGGGCGGGGAGGCTTTCTTT. This translates into CAWTQGGEAFF.

The chain recombines TRBV29-1 with TRBJ2-3; TRBD2 is a possible D gene (6 bases). Germline-derived CDR1 and CDR2 are SQVTM and ANQGSEA. The ends were cut back, 5 bases at V and 3 bases at J, with 18 bases in the middle. This CDR3 has 15 residues. The CDR3 protein is CSVLGDLEVTDTQYF. In DNA, the CDR3 is TGCAGCGTTCTCGGGGACTTGGAGGTGACAGATACGCAGTATTTT.

With respect to this clone: The CDR3 end shows no conserved phenylalanine or tryptophan, and so a read error is likely. The chain employs TRBV2 and TRBJ1-1; 7 nucleotides line up with TRBD1. Germline assignment: CDR1 SNHLY and CDR2 FYNNEI. The CDR3 sequence is 14 residues long. The V gene end was trimmed by 4 bases and the J gene end by 7 bases; junction bases not matched to a gene: 9. CDR3 sequence: CASSGRDSRIEAFL. The CDR3 DNA reads as TGTGCCAGCAGTGGGAGGGACAGTCGGATTGAAGCTTTCCTT.

This sequence joins TRBV29-1 and TRBJ2-2; the match to TRBD1 covers 7 bases. This CDR3 is 14 amino acids long. Looked up from germline, CDR1 is SQVTM and CDR2 is ANQGSEA. V lost 7 bases to trimming and J lost 6 bases; unmatched junction nucleotides: 11. The CDR3 coding sequence is TGCAGCGCTGGGGGTAGGGGGCGGTCCGGGGAGCTGTTTTTT. As protein: CSAGGRGRSGELFF.

The CDR3 nucleotides read TGTGCCAGCAGCGTAGGGACAGCCGCTAATGAAAAACTGTTTTTT. It encodes CASSVGTAANEKLFF. The chain has TRBV9 and TRBJ1-4, with D possibly TRBD1 on 6 matching bases. V lost 0 bases and J lost 3, with 9 bases in between. CDR3 length: 15 amino acids. CDR1 SGDLS and CDR2 YYNGEE come from the germline V gene. The variable domain in full, completed from reference TRBV9 and TRBJ1-4, reads DSGVTQTPKHLITATGQRVTLRCSPRSGDLSVYWYQQSLDQGLQFLIQYYNGEERAKGNILERFSAQQFPDLHSELNLSSLELGDSALYFCASSVGTAANEKLFFGSGTQLSVL.

This sequence joins TRBV9 and TRBJ1-2; D not resolved. Looked up from germline, CDR1 is SGDLS and CDR2 is YYNGEE. This CDR3 spans 15 amino acids. V dropped 0 bases and J dropped 0 bases, with 9 bases sitting between them. The CDR3 coding sequence is TGTGCCAGCAGCGTAGAAACCCTATCTAACTATGGCTACACCTTC. It specifies CASSVETLSNYGYTF. Complete variable domain (other parts from reference TRBV9 and TRBJ1-2): DSGVTQTPKHLITATGQRVTLRCSPRSGDLSVYWYQQSLDQGLQFLIQYYNGEERAKGNILERFSAQQFPDLHSELNLSSLELGDSALYFCASSVETLSNYGYTFGSGTRLTVV.

This chain links TRBV6-4 with TRBJ2-3; possibly TRBD2 for D (5 bases). Trimming took 3 bases from V and 1 from J, leaving 11 bases between them. This CDR3 has 15 amino acids. In germline, CDR1 is MRHNA, CDR2 SNTAGT. The CDR3: CASSDVGSGTDTQYF. In DNA form, the CDR3 reads TGTGCCAGCAGTGATGTGGGGAGCGGCACAGATACGCAGTATTTT.

V gene TRBV9 combines with J gene TRBJ2-1; 9 bases fit TRBD2. Germline V gene lookup returns CDR1 SGDLS and CDR2 YYNGEE. V lost 2 bases and J lost 6; bases outside the gene matches: 6. The CDR3 loop spans 15 amino acids. The CDR3 DNA reads as TGTGCCAGCAGCGTCGGCGGGGGGGATTCCAATGAGCAGTTCTTC. Translated: CASSVGGGDSNEQFF.

The V and J genes are TRBV7-9 and TRBJ2-7; D gene uncertain. V gave up 3 bases and J gave up 5 bases, with 8 bases separating them. The CDR3 totals 12 residues. Germline V CDR1 and CDR2: SEHNR, FQNEAQ (reference sequence). CDR3 sequence: CASSFAGHEQYF. The CDR3 DNA is TGTGCCAGCAGCTTCGCAGGCCACGAGCAGTACTTC.

The V call is TRBV2, the J call TRBJ2-1; the match to TRBD2 covers 14 bases. Looked up from germline, CDR1 is SNHLY and CDR2 is FYNNEI. V was pared by 7 bases and J by 2 bases, with 13 bases of the junction left unmatched. The CDR3 consists of 19 residues. This CDR3 reads CASNQGLAGANRAYNEQFF. The CDR3 coding sequence is TGTGCCAGCAACCAGGGACTAGCGGGGGCCAACCGTGCCTACAATGAGCAGTTCTTC.

The rearrangement joins TRBV30 to TRBJ1-2; no firm D call. The length of the CDR3 is 13 residues. Looked up from germline, CDR1 is GTSNPN and CDR2 is SVGIG (reference sequence). The V end was cut by 4 bases, the J end by 8 bases, with 17 bases between. The chain's CDR3 is CAWTISPHSGYTF. CDR3 in DNA: TGTGCCTGGACCATCTCCCCTCACTCCGGCTACACCTTC.

This clone was detected only a few times. V is TRBV19 and J is TRBJ1-5; no definite D call. Trimming removed 1 base at V and 4 bases at J, with 8 bases between. CDR3 length equals 14 residues. Germline lookup yields CDR1 LNHDA and CDR2 SQIVND (reference sequence). DNA of the CDR3: TGTGCCAGTAGTATAGGGCAGAAAAATCAGCCCCAGCATTTT. This translates into CASSIGQKNQPQHF.

In its sample, this clone was seen once. The V and J genes are TRBV29-1 and TRBJ1-2; TRBD1 matches 7 bases. The CDR3 sequence is 13 residues long. In germline, CDR1 is SQVTM, CDR2 ANQGSEA. The V and J ends lost 7 bases and 5 bases, in that order; junction bases with no gene match: 10. The CDR3 protein is CSAGLGQSYGYTF. As DNA, the CDR3 is TGCAGCGCCGGACTGGGACAGTCATATGGCTACACCTTC.